The next 4 T cell receptor beta chains were all read from a single sample in a study of T cell responses to AZD1222 COVID-19 vaccine. Sequencing was performed with immunoSEQ multiplex PCR; in TCRdb, only in-frame clones are kept and a portion is missing. The table lists about 140,000 clones, around 84% of them singletons. The sample in question was peripheral blood, obtained on day 0 of AZD1222 vaccination. The receptors were sampled from an adult in good health.

The chain recombines TRBV28 with TRBJ2-3, with TRBD1 identical over 8 bases. Germline CDR1 is MDHEN and CDR2 is SYDVKM. The CDR3 is 18 amino acids. After removal of 5 bases from V and 0 bases from J, the junction contained 13 bases not matched to a gene. CDR3 DNA: TGTGCCAGCAGTAACCCACGGGACAGGTCATCTAGCACAGATACGCAGTATTTT. This sequence encodes CASSNPRDRSSSTDTQYF.

The J gene is TRBJ2-5, the V gene TRBV18; D ambiguous. Germline CDR1 is KGHSH and CDR2 is LQKENI. The germline V and J ends were trimmed by 2 bases and 2 bases, with 6 bases remaining between them. This CDR3 comprises 13 residues. CDR3: CASSPKGQETQYF. In nucleotides, the CDR3 is TGTGCCAGCTCACCAAAGGGACAAGAGACCCAGTACTTC.

The sample holds one count of this clone. This rearrangement joins TRBV9 to TRBJ1-5; D not resolved. Germline CDR1 and CDR2: SGDLS and YYNGEE. The CDR3 is made up of 13 amino acids. V was shortened by 0 bases and J by 3 bases, with 4 bases between the two germline ends. The CDR3 nucleotides are TGTGCCAGCAGCGTAGATCCCAATCAGCCCCAGCATTTT. It yields the protein CASSVDPNQPQHF.

CDR3 bases: TGTGCCAGCAGGGGACCGGGGGTTAGGAACTATGGCTACACCTTC. Protein: CASRGPGVRNYGYTF. The chain is built from TRBV28 and TRBJ1-2; possibly TRBD1 for D (5 bases). Germline assignment: CDR1 MDHEN and CDR2 SYDVKM. V shed 6 bases and J shed 2 bases, with 16 bases lying between them. CDR3 size: 15 residues.